The clone carrying this T cell receptor (beta chain) was counted once. This record belongs to a study of blood T cell repertoires in COVID-19. Generated by immunoSEQ multiplex PCR, the TCRdb table keeps only in-frame clones and is missing some. The sample includes 200,000 to 250,000 clones, 85% of them seen just once. V was clipped by 2 bases and J by 0 bases, with 14 bases between them. Germline V gene lookup returns CDR1 MNHEY and CDR2 SMNVEV (reference sequence). The CDR3 totals 17 residues. This TCR came from a man in his fifties who had recovered from COVID-19. The chain is built from TRBV27 and TRBJ1-3; D is perhaps TRBD1 (5 bases). The source material was peripheral blood. The CDR3 here is CASSLGGGTSSGNTIYF. Here the CDR3 DNA reads TGTGCCAGCAGTTTAGGAGGCGGGACTAGCTCTGGAAACACCATATATTTT.